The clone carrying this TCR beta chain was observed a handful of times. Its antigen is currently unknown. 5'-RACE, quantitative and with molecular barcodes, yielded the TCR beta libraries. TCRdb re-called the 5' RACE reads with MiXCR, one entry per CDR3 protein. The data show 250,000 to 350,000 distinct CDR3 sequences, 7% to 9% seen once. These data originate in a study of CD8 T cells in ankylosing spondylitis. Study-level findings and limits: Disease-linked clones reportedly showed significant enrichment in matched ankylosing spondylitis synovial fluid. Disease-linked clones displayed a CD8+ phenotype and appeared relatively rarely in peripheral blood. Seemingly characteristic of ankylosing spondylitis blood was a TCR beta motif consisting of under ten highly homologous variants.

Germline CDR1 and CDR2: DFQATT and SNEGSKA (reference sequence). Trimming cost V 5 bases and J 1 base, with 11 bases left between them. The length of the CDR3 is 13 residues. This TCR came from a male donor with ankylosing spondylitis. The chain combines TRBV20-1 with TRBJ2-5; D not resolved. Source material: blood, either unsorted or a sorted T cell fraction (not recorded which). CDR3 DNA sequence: TGCAGTGCTGCCCCTTTTTCCCAAGAGACCCAGTACTTC. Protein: CSAAPFSQETQYF.